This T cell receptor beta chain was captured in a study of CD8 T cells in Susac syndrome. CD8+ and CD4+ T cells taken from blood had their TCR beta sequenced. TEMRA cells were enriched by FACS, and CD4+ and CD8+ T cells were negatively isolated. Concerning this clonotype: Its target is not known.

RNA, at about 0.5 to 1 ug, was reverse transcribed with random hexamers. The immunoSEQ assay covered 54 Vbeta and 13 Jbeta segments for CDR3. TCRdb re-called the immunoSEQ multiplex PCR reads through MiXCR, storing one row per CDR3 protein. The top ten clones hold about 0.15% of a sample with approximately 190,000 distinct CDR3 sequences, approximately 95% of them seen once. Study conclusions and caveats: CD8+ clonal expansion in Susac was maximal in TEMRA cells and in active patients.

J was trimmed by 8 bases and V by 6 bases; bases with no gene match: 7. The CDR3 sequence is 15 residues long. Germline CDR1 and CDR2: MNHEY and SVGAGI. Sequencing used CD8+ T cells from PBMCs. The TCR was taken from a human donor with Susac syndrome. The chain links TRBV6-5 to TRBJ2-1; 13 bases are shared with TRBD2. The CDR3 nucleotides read TGTGCCAGCAGCTTCGGACTAGCGGGAGTCGATGAGCAGTTCTTC. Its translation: CASSFGLAGVDEQFF.